This T cell receptor (beta chain) was profiled in a study of shared clonotypes between healthy human individuals. Concerning this clone: Antigen unknown.

Assay used: immunoSEQ multiplex PCR; TCRdb lists only in-frame clones, some missing. The table records roughly 2,300,000 clones, approximately 90% of them present only once. Broader study findings: What rarefaction showed was incomplete sorted-subset sequencing despite large depth.

Sequences were obtained from naive CD4+ T cells from PBMCs. Subset specified: CD45RA+ positively selected. The TCR was taken from a man aged 18 to 35 in good health. Some clones in this sample may be carry-over from other donors' samples.

CDR3 sequence (DNA): TGTGCCAGCTCATTCAGAGGGGTGGAGACCCAGTACTTC. Its protein is CASSFRGVETQYF. This chain connects TRBV6-1 to TRBJ2-5; TRBD1 or TRBD2 may be the D gene (5 bases each). Germline CDR1 MNHNS, CDR2 SASEGT. The length of the CDR3 is 13 residues. V shed 8 bases and J shed 5 bases, with 15 bases lying between them.